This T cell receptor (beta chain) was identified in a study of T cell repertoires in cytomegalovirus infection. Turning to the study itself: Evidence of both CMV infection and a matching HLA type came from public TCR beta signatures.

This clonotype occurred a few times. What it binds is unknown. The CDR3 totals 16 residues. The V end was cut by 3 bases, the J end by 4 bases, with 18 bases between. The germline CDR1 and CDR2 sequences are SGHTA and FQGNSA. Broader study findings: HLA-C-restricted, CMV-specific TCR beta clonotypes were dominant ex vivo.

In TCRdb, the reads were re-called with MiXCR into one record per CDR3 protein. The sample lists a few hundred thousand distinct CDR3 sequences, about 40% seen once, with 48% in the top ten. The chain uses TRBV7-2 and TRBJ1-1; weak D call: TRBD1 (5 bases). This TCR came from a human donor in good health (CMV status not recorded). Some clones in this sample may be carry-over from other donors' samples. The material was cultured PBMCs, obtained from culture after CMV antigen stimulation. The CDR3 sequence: CASSLTFGGVGTEAFF. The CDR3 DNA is TGTGCCAGCAGCTTGACGTTTGGGGGGGTGGGCACTGAAGCTTTCTTT.